These 20 T cell receptor beta chains were all obtained from the same sample, sequenced in a study of blood T cell repertoires in COVID-19. The protocol was immunoSEQ multiplex PCR, while the TCRdb copy is restricted to in-frame clones and leaves out a portion. Among roughly 380,000 clones listed, roughly 87% were seen once. Sequences were obtained from PBMCs or T cells enriched from blood (not recorded which). Receptors originate from a woman aged 25 to 39 who had recovered from COVID-19.

The gene calls are TRBV7-2 and TRBJ2-2; 7 nucleotides align to TRBD1. V lost 5 bases, J lost 1 base, and 4 bases stayed unmatched. CDR3 length: 15 amino acids. Germline CDR1 and CDR2: SGHTA and FQGNSA. CDR3 sequence (DNA): TGTGCCAGCAGCGCCGGGACAGTGAACACCGGGGAGCTGTTTTTT. Its protein is CASSAGTVNTGELFF.

The CDR3, as DNA: TGTGCCGTTCGCTCTGGAAACACCATATATTTT. It codes for CAVRSGNTIYF. The chain is built from TRBV6-5 and TRBJ1-3; D not certain. The CDR3 contains 11 residues. The ends were cut back, 11 bases at V and 0 bases at J, with 5 bases in the middle. Per germline, CDR1 MNHEY and CDR2 SVGAGI.

V and J are TRBV19 and TRBJ1-1; D is unresolved. Trimming stripped 1 base from V and 1 base from J, with 4 bases between. CDR1 LNHDA and CDR2 SQIVND come from the germline V gene (reference sequence). This CDR3 comprises 13 residues. CDR3 sequence reads: CASSIAPNTEAFF. The CDR3 nucleotides are TGTGCCAGTAGTATAGCTCCGAACACTGAAGCTTTCTTT.

The chain uses TRBV30 and TRBJ1-4; a weak D match, TRBD1 (5 bases). V shed 2 bases and J shed 3 bases, with 19 bases lying between them. The CDR3 consists of 17 residues. Germline lookup yields CDR1 GTSNPN and CDR2 SVGIG (reference sequence). The CDR3 region has the DNA TGTGCCTGGAGTATGGCCGGGGGGAGGCAGGCTAATGAAAAACTGTTTTTT. Residues: CAWSMAGGRQANEKLFF.

A remark on this clone: Compared with germline, one end of the junction differs, possibly owing to a read error. CDR3 loop: CASSLGGTSGETQYF. CDR3 in DNA: TGTGCTAGCAGCTTAGGGGGGACTAGCGGGGAGACCCAGTACTTC. The J gene is TRBJ2-5, the V gene TRBV7-7; 12 nucleotides agree with TRBD2. The CDR3 totals 15 residues. Germline-derived CDR1 and CDR2 are SSHAT and FNYEAQ (reference sequence). Full variable domain (rest looked up from reference TRBV7-7 and TRBJ2-5): GAGVSQSPRYKVTKRGQDVTLRCDPISSHATLYWYQQALGQGPEFLTYFNYEAQPDKSGLPSDRFSAERPEGSISTLTIQRTEQRDSAMYRCASSLGGTSGETQYFGPGTRLLVL.

The J gene is TRBJ2-6, the V gene TRBV19; maybe TRBD2 (5 bases). The V and J ends lost 11 bases and 4 bases respectively, with 18 bases between them. CDR1 is LNHDA, CDR2 SQIVND, per germline (reference sequence). CDR3 length: 15 amino acids. CDR3 sequence reads: CASCRGTWGANVLTF. CDR3 sequence (DNA): TGTGCCTCGTGCCGGGGTACGTGGGGGGCCAACGTCCTGACTTTC.

This chain's CDR3 is CSVEPRADTYNEQFF. The CDR3 DNA follows: TGCAGCGTTGAACCAAGGGCGGACACCTACAATGAGCAGTTCTTC. This chain joins TRBV29-1 and TRBJ2-1; perhaps TRBD1 as D (5 bases). The CDR3 is made up of 15 amino acids. Deletions cut 2 bases from V and 2 bases from J, with 13 bases between. Germline V gene sequence: CDR1 SQVTM, CDR2 ANQGSEA.

The chain has TRBV7-9 and TRBJ1-4; TRBD1 aligns across 10 bases. The ends lost 0 bases at V and 0 bases at J; junction bases unmatched: 1. Looked up from germline, CDR1 is SEHNR and CDR2 is FQNEAQ (reference sequence). CDR3 length: 17 residues. This chain's CDR3 is CASSLAGTGATNEKLFF. DNA of the CDR3: TGTGCCAGCAGCTTAGCCGGGACAGGGGCAACTAATGAAAAACTGTTTTTT.

V is TRBV11-2 and J is TRBJ2-7; 12 positions match TRBD2. V was clipped by 5 bases and J by 0 bases; unmatched bases: 5. Germline loops: CDR1 SGHAT, CDR2 FQNNGV. The CDR3 length is 16 residues. CDR3 bases: TGTGCCAGCAGCCCACTAGCGGGAGGCCCCTCCTACGAGCAGTACTTC. It codes for CASSPLAGGPSYEQYF.

The chain recombines TRBV6-2 or TRBV6-3 with TRBJ1-2; 9 nucleotides line up with TRBD1. CDR1 is MNHEY, CDR2 SVGEGT, per germline. Trimming cost V 6 bases and J 7 bases; bases outside gene matches: 6. This CDR3 contains 13 residues. The chain's CDR3 is CASSKQGAGGYTF. CDR3 DNA: TGTGCCAGCAGCAAACAGGGGGCAGGTGGCTACACCTTC.

This sequence joins TRBV27 and TRBJ1-1; a weak D match, TRBD1 (5 bases). The V gene lost 3 bases and the J gene lost 2 bases, with 16 bases spanning the gap. The CDR3 runs to 16 residues. The germline gives CDR1 MNHEY, CDR2 SMNVEV (reference sequence). The CDR3 reads CASSFLGGGFNTEAFF. CDR3 bases: TGTGCCAGCAGTTTCCTCGGCGGGGGTTTTAACACTGAAGCTTTCTTT.

The genes are TRBV6-5 and TRBJ1-5; D possibly corresponds to TRBD1 (5 bases). Germline loops: CDR1 MNHEY, CDR2 SVGAGI. V lost 5 bases and J 7 bases, leaving 12 bases between the germline ends. CDR3 length: 13 amino acids. The CDR3: CASSLGGSQPQHF. The CDR3 nucleotides are TGTGCCAGCAGTCTGGGGGGGTCCCAGCCCCAGCATTTT.

This rearrangement joins TRBV10-3 to TRBJ1-2; D remains unclear. Germline CDR1 is ENHRY and CDR2 is SYGVKD. Trimming shortened V by 6 bases and J by 0 bases, and 11 bases separated the two germline ends. This CDR3 is 14 amino acids long. DNA for the CDR3: TGTGCCATCAGCCCTCAGGAGGCTAACTATGGCTACACCTTC. Protein: CAISPQEANYGYTF.

This chain links TRBV3-1 (or the pseudogene TRBV3-2) with TRBJ2-5; TRBD2 aligns across 13 bases. The V gene's germline CDR1 is LGHDT and CDR2 YNNKEL (reference sequence). V was pared by 1 base and J by 2 bases, with 7 bases of the junction left unmatched. The CDR3 extends over 18 amino acids. CDR3 DNA sequence: TGTGCCAGCAGCCAAGTACTAGCGGGAGGGCCAGATCAAGAGACCCAGTACTTC. It encodes CASSQVLAGGPDQETQYF.

This sequence joins TRBV4-1 and TRBJ2-5, with a weak D call TRBD2 (5 bases). CDR3 length equals 16 residues. V lost 1 base, J lost 0 bases, and 12 bases lay in between. Germline V gives CDR1 MGHRA, CDR2 YSYEKL. In nucleotides, the CDR3 is TGCGCCAGCAGCCAAGGAGCGGACGGGTACCAAGAGACCCAGTACTTC. This codes for CASSQGADGYQETQYF.

The chain is built from TRBV5-1 and TRBJ1-2; 9 bases agree with TRBD1. This CDR3 contains 14 residues. V lost 3 bases, J lost 8 bases, and 8 bases stayed unmatched. Germline assignment: CDR1 SGHRS and CDR2 YFSETQ. The CDR3: CASSSGTGIGGYTF. Written as DNA, the CDR3 is TGCGCCAGCAGCTCCGGGACAGGGATTGGCGGCTACACCTTC.

As concerns this clone: Other DNA sequences in the same sample also yield this CDR3. The CDR3 here is CASSIGGGGQPQHF. CDR3 sequence (DNA): TGTGCCAGTAGTATTGGGGGAGGGGGACAGCCCCAGCATTTT. This sequence joins TRBV19 and TRBJ1-5, with D possibly being TRBD1 (6 bases). Trimming took 3 bases from V and 7 from J, leaving 13 bases between them. Germline lookup yields CDR1 LNHDA and CDR2 SQIVND (reference sequence). CDR3 size: 14 residues.

The V call is TRBV7-9, the J call TRBJ2-2; D ambiguous. The CDR3 runs to 13 residues. Germline V CDR1 and CDR2: SEHNR, FQNEAQ (reference sequence). The V gene lost 3 bases and the J gene lost 1 base, with 3 bases spanning the gap. CDR3 nucleotides: TGTGCCAGCAGCTTCCGGAACACCGGGGAGCTGTTTTTT. It translates to CASSFRNTGELFF. Supplemented by reference TRBV7-9 and TRBJ2-2, the full variable domain reads DTGVSQNPRHKITKRGQNVTFRCDPISEHNRLYWYRQTLGQGPEFLTYFQNEAQLEKSRLLSDRFSAERPKGSFSTLEIQRTEQGDSAMYLCASSFRNTGELFFGEGSRLTVL.

The chain employs TRBV5-1 and TRBJ2-1; TRBD2 agrees at 12 bases. V lost 0 bases to trimming and J lost 5 bases; unmatched junction nucleotides: 0. From germline, CDR1 is SGHRS and CDR2 YFSETQ. The length of the CDR3 is 15 residues. The CDR3 protein is CASSLGLAGDNEQFF. CDR3 nucleotides: TGCGCCAGCAGCTTGGGACTAGCGGGGGACAATGAGCAGTTCTTC.

CDR3 DNA: TGTGCCAGCAGCCCGACAGGGCACACCGGGGAGCTGTTTTTT. Protein product: CASSPTGHTGELFF. The V call is TRBV5-8, the J call TRBJ2-2; 7 bases match TRBD1. With 4 bases clipped from V and 3 bases from J, the junction kept 3 bases outside the gene matches. Germline CDR1 and CDR2: SGHTS and YDEGEE. The CDR3 consists of 14 residues. Complete variable domain (other parts from reference TRBV5-8 and TRBJ2-2): EAGVTQSPTHLIKTRGQQATLRCSPISGHTSVYWYQQALGLGLQFLLWYDEGEERNRGNFPPRFSGRQFPNYSSELNVNALELEDSALYLCASSPTGHTGELFFGEGSRLTVL.